This T cell receptor beta chain was recorded in a study of blood T cell repertoires in COVID-19. Looking at the study overall: COVID-19 samples from acute and convalescent phases originated in the United States, Italy and Spain. In each case, the material was cDNA or gDNA derived from T cells, B-cell-depleted T cells, or PBMCs.

J gave up 6 bases and V 2 bases, and 3 bases lay outside the gene matches. CDR1 is MNHEY and CDR2 is SMNVEV in the germline V gene (reference sequence). CDR3 length equals 15 residues. This clone was seen once. In the authors' methods: Nucleated cell counts were estimated from reference gene primer amplification. Assay: immunoSEQ multiplex PCR; the TCRdb copy retains only in-frame clones and omits some. Clonal size and the V and J genes are those of that table, whereas D and trimming came from the DNA. This sample carries 270,000 or so clones, nearly 85% of them seen once, and the ten largest clones take less than 10%.

This TCR was sampled from a human donor in a cohort sampled during active COVID-19. Sequencing used peripheral blood. The V call is TRBV27, the J call TRBJ1-4; 10 bases align to TRBD1. The DNA for the CDR3 is TGTGCCAGCAGTTTAAGGGACAGGGGTGATGAAAAACTGTTTTTT. As protein: CASSLRDRGDEKLFF. Combining the CDR3 with reference TRBV27 and TRBJ1-4 gives the whole variable domain EAQVTQNPRYLITVTGKKLTVTCSQNMNHEYMSWYRQDPGLGLRQIYYSMNVEVTDKGDVPEGYKVSRKEKRNFPLILESPSPNQTSLYFCASSLRDRGDEKLFFGSGTQLSVL.